This T cell receptor beta chain was identified in a study of OX40 agonist ivuxolimab in advanced cancers. Study-wide findings and caveats: The study observed clonal expansion of CD4+ and CD8+ blood T cells by week 6 at 0.1 to 3.0 mg/kg.

The method was immunoSEQ multiplex PCR; TCRdb's version includes in-frame clones alone and lacks a portion of them. The table lists fewer than 130,000 clones, approximately 89% of them singletons, with around 0.27% in the top ten. A note on this clone: What it binds is not known.

The clonotype originates from an adult with an advanced solid tumor such as melanoma, head and neck, liver or kidney cancer. Source: CD4+ or CD8+ T cells sorted from blood, taken in a trial of the OX40 agonist ivuxolimab.

The CDR3 coding sequence is TGCGCCAGCAGCCAAGTATTGGACGGCTACGGCTACACCTTC. This codes for CASSQVLDGYGYTF. The V and J genes are TRBV4-1 and TRBJ1-2, with D uncertain. The germline gives CDR1 MGHRA, CDR2 YSYEKL. This CDR3 region has 14 residues. The V gene lost 1 base and the J gene lost 8 bases, with 14 bases spanning the gap.